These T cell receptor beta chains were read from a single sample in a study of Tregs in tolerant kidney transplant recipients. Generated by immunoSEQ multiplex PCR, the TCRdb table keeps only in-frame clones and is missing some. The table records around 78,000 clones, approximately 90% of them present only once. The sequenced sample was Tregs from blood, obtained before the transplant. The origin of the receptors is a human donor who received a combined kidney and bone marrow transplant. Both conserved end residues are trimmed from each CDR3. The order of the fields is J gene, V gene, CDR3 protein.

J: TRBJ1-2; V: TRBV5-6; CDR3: ASRTYTEEGYT
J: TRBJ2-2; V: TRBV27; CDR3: ASRFRLEVTGELF
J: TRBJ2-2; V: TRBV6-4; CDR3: ASRPQQGAGELF
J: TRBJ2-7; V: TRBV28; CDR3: ASSTTGTGVAEQY
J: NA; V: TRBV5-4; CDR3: ASSPGQGGPSYEQY
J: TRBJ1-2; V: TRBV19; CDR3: ASSKARRQGMKSYGYT
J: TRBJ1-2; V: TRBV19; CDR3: ASSNSGTGARGYT
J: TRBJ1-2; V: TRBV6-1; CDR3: ASSEQQGGSYGYT
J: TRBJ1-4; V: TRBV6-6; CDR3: ASSQDEKLF
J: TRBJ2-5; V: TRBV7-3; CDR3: ASSLAGTEQETQY
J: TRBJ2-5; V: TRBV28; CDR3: ASEGRGRRETQY
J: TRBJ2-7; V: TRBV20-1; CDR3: SARGQREQY
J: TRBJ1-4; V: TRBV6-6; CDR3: ASSPRGQGLEKLF
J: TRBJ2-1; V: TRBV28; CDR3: ASSLITSEQF
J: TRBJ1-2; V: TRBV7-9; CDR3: ASSHPRGTGTTNYGYT
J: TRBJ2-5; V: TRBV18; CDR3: ASSYQMETQY
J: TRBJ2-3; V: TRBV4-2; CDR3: ASSQDLTRLAGAGGTQY
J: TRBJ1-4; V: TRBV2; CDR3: ASSEQGAEKLF